This T cell receptor beta chain is drawn from a study of T cells in Graves' hyperthyroidism and ophthalmopathy. Study conclusions and caveats: Ophthalmopathy, as predicted by the model, came a median roughly 6.5 months after the prediction.

Active moderate-to-severe ophthalmopathy, Clinical Activity Score at least 3, NOSPECS at least 4, under 3 months' duration. Lactation, pregnancy, other autoimmune disease or uncontrolled infection led to exclusion of patients. From 9 to 10 ml of fresh peripheral blood, PBMCs were isolated. Authors of the study amplified TCR beta CDR3 regions from RNA transcripts. HTBI primers drove first-round RT-PCR of the TCR CDR3. MiXCR, run by TCRdb on the multiplex PCR reads, gives a single entry per CDR3 protein. The table shows almost 350,000 distinct CDR3 sequences, with about a sixth occurring only once. As to this clonotype: The antigen remains unidentified. At one boundary the junction diverges from the germline segment, which might be a read error.

The CDR3 length is 14 residues. CDR1 and CDR2 from the germline V gene are MDHEN and SYDVKM. Material: blood. The TCR sequence derives from a woman between 40 and 55 years old with Graves' ophthalmopathy. The chain combines TRBV28 with TRBJ2-7; 9 positions match TRBD1. The CDR3 reads CASSPVTGGYEQSF. CDR3 nucleotides: TGTGCCAGCAGCCCCGTGACAGGGGGGTACGAGCAGTCCTTC.